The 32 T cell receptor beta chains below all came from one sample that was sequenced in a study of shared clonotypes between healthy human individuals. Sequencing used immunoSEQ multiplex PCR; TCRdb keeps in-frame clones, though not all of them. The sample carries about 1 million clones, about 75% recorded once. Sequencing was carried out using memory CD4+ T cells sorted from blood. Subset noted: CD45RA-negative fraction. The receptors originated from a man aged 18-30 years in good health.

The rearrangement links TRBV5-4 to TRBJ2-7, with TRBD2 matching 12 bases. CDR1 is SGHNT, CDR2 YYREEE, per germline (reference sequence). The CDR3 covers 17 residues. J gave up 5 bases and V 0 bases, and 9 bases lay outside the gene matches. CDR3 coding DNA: TGTGCCAGCAGCTTGGGACTAGCGGGAGCTAGGGGCGACGAGCAGTACTTC. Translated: CASSLGLAGARGDEQYF.

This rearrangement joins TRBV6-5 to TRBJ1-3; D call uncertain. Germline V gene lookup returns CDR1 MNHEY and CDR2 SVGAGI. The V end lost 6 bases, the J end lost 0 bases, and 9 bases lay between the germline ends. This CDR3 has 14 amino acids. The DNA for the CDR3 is TGTGCCAGCAGGACACTTAACTCTGGAAACACCATATATTTT. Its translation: CASRTLNSGNTIYF.

In DNA form, the CDR3 reads TGTGCCAGCAGTTCCGGGACAGGGAAAGGCACCGGGGAGCTGTTTTTT. It yields the protein CASSSGTGKGTGELFF. V is TRBV2 and J is TRBJ2-2; TRBD1 matches 9 bases. The CDR3 consists of 16 residues. Germline assignment: CDR1 SNHLY and CDR2 FYNNEI. Trimming at V came to 5 bases and at J to 4 bases, leaving 8 bases not matched to a gene.

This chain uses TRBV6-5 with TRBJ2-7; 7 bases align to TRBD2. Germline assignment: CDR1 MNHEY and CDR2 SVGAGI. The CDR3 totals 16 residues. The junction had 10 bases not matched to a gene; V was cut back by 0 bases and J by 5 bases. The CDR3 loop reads CASSYSSGTASHEQYF. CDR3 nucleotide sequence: TGTGCCAGCAGTTACTCGAGCGGGACTGCGTCCCACGAGCAGTACTTC.

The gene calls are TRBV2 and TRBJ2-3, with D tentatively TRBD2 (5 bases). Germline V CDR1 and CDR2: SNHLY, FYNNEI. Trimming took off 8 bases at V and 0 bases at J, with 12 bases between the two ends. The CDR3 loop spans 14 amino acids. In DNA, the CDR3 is TGTGCCAGCCGGATGAGGGCTAGCACAGATACGCAGTATTTT. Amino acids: CASRMRASTDTQYF.

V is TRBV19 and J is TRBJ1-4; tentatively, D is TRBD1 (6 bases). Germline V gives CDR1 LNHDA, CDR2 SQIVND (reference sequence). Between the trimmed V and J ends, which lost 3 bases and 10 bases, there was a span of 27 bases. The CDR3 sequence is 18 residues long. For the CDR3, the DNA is TGTGCCAGTAGTATTTGGGTGCAGGGGATGGTCGGTGTTGTAAAACTGTTTTTT. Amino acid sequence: CASSIWVQGMVGVVKLFF.

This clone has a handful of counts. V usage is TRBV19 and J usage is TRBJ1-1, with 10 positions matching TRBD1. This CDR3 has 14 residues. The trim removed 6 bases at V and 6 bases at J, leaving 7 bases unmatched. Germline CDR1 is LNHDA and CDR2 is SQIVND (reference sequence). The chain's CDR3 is CASSGQGERAEAFF. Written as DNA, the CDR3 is TGTGCCAGTAGCGGACAGGGGGAACGGGCTGAAGCTTTCTTT.

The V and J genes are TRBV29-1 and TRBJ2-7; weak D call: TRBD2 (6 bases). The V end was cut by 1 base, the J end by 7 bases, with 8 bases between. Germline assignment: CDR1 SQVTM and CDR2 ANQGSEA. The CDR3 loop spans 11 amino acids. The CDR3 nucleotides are TGCAGCGTTGAAGGGGCGGGAGAGCAGTACTTC. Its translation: CSVEGAGEQYF.

The CDR3 reads CASSQGTSGLTDTQYF. CDR3 in DNA: TGTGCCAGCAGCCAGGGGACTAGCGGCCTCACAGATACGCAGTATTTT. The genes are TRBV4-2 and TRBJ2-3; 11 positions agree with TRBD2. This CDR3 comprises 16 residues. The J segment lost 2 bases and the V segment lost 3 bases, leaving 4 bases of the junction unmatched. Germline V gene lookup returns CDR1 LGHNA and CDR2 YNFKEQ.

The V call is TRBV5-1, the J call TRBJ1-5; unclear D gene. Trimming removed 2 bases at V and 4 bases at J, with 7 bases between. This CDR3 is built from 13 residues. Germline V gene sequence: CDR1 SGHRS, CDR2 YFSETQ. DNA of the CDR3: TGCGCCAGCAGCTTTGACGGTAATCAGCCCCAGCATTTT. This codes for CASSFDGNQPQHF.

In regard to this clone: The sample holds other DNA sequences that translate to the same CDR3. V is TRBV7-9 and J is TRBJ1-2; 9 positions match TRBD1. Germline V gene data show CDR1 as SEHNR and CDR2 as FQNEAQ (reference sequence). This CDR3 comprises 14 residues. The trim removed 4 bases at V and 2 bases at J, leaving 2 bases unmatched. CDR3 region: CASSSGQGNYGYTF. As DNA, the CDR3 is TGTGCCAGCAGCTCCGGACAGGGGAACTATGGCTACACCTTC.

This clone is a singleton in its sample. CDR3 loop: CASSRAEEKLFF. CDR3 DNA sequence: TGTGCCAGCAGTAGGGCGGAAGAAAAACTGTTTTTT. V is TRBV6-6 and J is TRBJ1-4; no definite D call. Germline CDR1 MNHNY, CDR2 SVGAGI (reference sequence). This CDR3 is 12 amino acids long. V was trimmed by 5 bases and J by 8 bases, leaving 9 bases between them.

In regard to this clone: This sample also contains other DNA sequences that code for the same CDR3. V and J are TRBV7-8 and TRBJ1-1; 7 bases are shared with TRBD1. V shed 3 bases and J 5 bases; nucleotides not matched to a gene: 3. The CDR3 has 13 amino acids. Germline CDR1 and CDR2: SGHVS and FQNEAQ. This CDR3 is CASSFNRGTEAFF. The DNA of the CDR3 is TGTGCCAGCAGCTTTAACAGGGGAACTGAAGCTTTCTTT.

The CDR3 region has the DNA TGTGCCAGCTGTCAGTCGGGGGGAAATTCACCCCTCCACTTT. Translation gives CASCQSGGNSPLHF. The chain links TRBV7-9 to TRBJ1-6; possible D gene TRBD1, 5 bases. Deletions cut 8 bases from V and 7 bases from J, with 15 bases between. Looked up from germline, CDR1 is SEHNR and CDR2 is FQNEAQ (reference sequence). CDR3 length: 14 residues.

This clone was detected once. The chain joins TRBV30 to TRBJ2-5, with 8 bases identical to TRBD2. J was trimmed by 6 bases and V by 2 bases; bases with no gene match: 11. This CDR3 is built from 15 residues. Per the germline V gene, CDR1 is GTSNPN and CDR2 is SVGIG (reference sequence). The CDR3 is CAWSPPRGGSQTQYF. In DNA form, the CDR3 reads TGTGCCTGGAGTCCCCCCCGGGGGGGATCCCAGACCCAGTACTTC.

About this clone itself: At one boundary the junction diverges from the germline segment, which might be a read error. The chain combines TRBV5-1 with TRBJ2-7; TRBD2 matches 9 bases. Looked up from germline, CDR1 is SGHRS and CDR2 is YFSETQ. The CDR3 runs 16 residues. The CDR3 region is CASSSEPGTSSNEQYF. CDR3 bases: TGCGCCAGCAGCTCTGAACCCGGGACTAGCTCCAACGAGCAGTACTTC.

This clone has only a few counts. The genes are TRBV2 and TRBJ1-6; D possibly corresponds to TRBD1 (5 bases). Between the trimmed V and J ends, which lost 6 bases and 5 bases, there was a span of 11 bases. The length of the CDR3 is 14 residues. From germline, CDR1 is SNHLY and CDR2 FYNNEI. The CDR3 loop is CASRGGRNNSPLHF. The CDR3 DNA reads TGTGCCAGCAGGGGGGGACGGAATAATTCACCCCTCCACTTT.

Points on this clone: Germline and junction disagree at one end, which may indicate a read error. CDR3 nucleotides: TGCGCCAGCAGCTGGCCGGGACAGGGGGTCACTGAAGCTTTCTTT. Encoded protein: CASSWPGQGVTEAFF. This chain links TRBV7-2 with TRBJ1-1, with 11 nucleotides matching TRBD1. The germline V gene encodes CDR1 SGHTA and CDR2 FQGNSA. CDR3 length: 15 amino acids.

The chain's CDR3 is CASSAATYNEQFF. DNA of the CDR3: TGTGCCAGCAGCGCGGCTACCTACAATGAGCAGTTCTTC. V and J are TRBV11-2 and TRBJ2-1, with unresolved D. The CDR3 is made up of 13 amino acids. Looked up from germline, CDR1 is SGHAT and CDR2 is FQNNGV. The V and J ends lost 5 bases and 2 bases respectively, with 7 bases between them.

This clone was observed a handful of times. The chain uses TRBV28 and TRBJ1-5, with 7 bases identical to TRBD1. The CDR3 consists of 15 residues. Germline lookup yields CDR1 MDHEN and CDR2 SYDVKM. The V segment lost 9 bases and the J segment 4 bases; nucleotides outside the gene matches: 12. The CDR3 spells CASITAGGANQPQHF. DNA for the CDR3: TGTGCCAGTATTACGGCAGGGGGTGCAAATCAGCCCCAGCATTTT.

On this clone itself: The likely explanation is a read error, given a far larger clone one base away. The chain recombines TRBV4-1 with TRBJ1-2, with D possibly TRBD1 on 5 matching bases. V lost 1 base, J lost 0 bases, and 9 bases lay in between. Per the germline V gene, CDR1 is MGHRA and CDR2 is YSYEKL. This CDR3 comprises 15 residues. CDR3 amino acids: CASSQVGGANYGYTF. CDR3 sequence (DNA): TGCGCCAGCAGCCAAGTGGGGGGAGCTAACTATGGCTACACCTTC.

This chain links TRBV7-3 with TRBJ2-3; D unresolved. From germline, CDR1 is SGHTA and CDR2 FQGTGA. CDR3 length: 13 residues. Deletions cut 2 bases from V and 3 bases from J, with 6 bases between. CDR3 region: CASSLPFTDTQYF. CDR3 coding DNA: TGTGCCAGCAGCTTACCCTTTACAGATACGCAGTATTTT.

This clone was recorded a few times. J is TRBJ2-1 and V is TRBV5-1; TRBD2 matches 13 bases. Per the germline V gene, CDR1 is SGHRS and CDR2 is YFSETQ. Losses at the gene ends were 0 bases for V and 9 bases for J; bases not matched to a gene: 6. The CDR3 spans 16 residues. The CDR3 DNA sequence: TGCGCCAGCAGCTTGGGTGGGACTAGCGGGATTATTGAGCAGTTCTTC. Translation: CASSLGGTSGIIEQFF.

The CDR3 nucleotides are TGTGCCATCAGTGCTGGGAATACACCCCTCCACTTT. This encodes CAISAGNTPLHF. The J gene is TRBJ1-6, the V gene TRBV10-3; D call uncertain. The CDR3 is made up of 12 amino acids. V dropped 4 bases and J dropped 11 bases, with 9 bases sitting between them. Germline V gives CDR1 ENHRY, CDR2 SYGVKD.

CDR3 nucleotide sequence: TGCGCCAGCAGCTTGAACCCGGGAACTAATGAAAAACTGTTTTTT. Amino acids: CASSLNPGTNEKLFF. The chain employs TRBV5-1 and TRBJ1-4, with D unresolved. Germline CDR1 is SGHRS and CDR2 is YFSETQ. The V and J ends lost 1 base and 1 base respectively, with 8 bases between them. The CDR3 has 15 residues.

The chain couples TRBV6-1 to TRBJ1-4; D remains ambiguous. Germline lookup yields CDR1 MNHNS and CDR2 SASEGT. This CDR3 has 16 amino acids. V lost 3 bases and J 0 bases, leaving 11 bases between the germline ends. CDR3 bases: TGTGCCAGCAGTGATCCCCATGGACCAACTAATGAAAAACTGTTTTTT. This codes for CASSDPHGPTNEKLFF.

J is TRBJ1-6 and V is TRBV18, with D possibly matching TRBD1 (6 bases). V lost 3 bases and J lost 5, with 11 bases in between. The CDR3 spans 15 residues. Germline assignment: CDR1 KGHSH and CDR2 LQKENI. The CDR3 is CASSPRGDDNSPLHF. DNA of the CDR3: TGTGCCAGCTCACCCAGGGGAGACGATAATTCACCCCTCCACTTT.

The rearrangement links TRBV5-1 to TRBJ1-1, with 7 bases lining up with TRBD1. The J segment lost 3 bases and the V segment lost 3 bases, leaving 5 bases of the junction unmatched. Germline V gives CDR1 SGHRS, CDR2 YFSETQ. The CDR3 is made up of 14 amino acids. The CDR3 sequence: CASSWTGGDTEAFF. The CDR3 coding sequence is TGCGCCAGCAGCTGGACAGGAGGAGACACTGAAGCTTTCTTT.

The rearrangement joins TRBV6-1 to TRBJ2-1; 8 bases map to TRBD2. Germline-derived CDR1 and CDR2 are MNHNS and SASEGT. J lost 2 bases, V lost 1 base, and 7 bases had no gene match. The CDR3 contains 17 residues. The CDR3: CASSEERSGGAYNEQFF. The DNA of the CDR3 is TGTGCCAGCAGTGAAGAAAGGAGCGGGGGAGCCTACAATGAGCAGTTCTTC.

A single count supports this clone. The CDR3 nucleotides are TGTGCCAGCAGTGAATCCCCTCCCGGGACAGGGGACCCACCCCTCCACTTT. Translating gives CASSESPPGTGDPPLHF. This chain joins TRBV25-1 and TRBJ1-6, with TRBD1 matching over 10 bases. CDR3 length: 17 amino acids. With V trimmed by 1 base and J by 11 bases, 11 bases remained unmatched. Germline V gene sequence: CDR1 MGHDK, CDR2 SYGVNS.

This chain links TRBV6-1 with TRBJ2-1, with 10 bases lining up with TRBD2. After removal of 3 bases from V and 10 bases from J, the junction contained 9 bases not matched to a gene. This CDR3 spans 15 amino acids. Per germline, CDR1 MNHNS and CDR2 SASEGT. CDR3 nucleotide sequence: TGTGCCAGCAGTGAGGTAGCGGGGGGATTGGAGGAGCAGTTCTTC. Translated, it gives CASSEVAGGLEEQFF.

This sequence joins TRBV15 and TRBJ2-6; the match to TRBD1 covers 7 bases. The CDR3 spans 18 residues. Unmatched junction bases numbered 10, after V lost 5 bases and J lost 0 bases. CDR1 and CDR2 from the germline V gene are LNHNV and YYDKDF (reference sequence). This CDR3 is CATSEGGRRTSGANVLTF. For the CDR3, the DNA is TGTGCCACCAGCGAAGGGGGCCGTCGTACCTCTGGGGCCAACGTCCTGACTTTC.